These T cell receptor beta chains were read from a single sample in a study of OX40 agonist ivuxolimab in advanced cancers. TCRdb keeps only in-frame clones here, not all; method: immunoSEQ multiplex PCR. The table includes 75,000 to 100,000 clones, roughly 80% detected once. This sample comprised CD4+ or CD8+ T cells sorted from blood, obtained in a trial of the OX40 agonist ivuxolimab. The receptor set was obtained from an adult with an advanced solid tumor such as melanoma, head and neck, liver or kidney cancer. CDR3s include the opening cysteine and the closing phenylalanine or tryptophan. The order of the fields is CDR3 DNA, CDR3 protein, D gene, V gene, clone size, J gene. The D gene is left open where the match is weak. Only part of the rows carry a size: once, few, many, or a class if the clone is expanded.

TGTGCCAGTAGTAATACAGGGGGTTATCAGCCCCAGCATTTT CASSNTGGYQPQHF TRBD1 TRBV19 - TRBJ1-5
TGTGCCAGCAGTCCAAGTCTGGGCGCGGGTTCGGGCACTGAAGCTTTCTTT CASSPSLGAGSGTEAFF - TRBV27 - TRBJ1-1
TGTGCCAGCAGTTTGCTGGGGTTCAATGAGCAGTTCTTC CASSLLGFNEQFF - TRBV5-8 - TRBJ2-1
TGTGCCAGCAGATTTACTAGCGGGGCGTACAATGAGCAGTTCTTC CASRFTSGAYNEQFF TRBD2 TRBV6-5 - TRBJ2-1
TGTGCCAGTACCCCGGCCGACCTCGGGAGCGGAAACACCATATATTTT CASTPADLGSGNTIYF - TRBV19 once TRBJ1-3
TGTGCCAGCAGTGATCCGGGACAAAGCTACGAGCAGTACTTC CASSDPGQSYEQYF - TRBV6-5 - TRBJ2-7
TGTGCCAGCAGCCACACCCGCGGGAGACTAGCGGGAGACTACAATGAGCAGTTCTTC CASSHTRGRLAGDYNEQFF - TRBV21-1 - TRBJ2-1
TGTGCCAGCAGCTTGGCGGGGACTGGGGAGCAGTACTTC CASSLAGTGEQYF - TRBV5-4 - TRBJ2-7
TGTGCCAGCGATGGGACACCCCGCGGGGGTACGCAGTATTTT CASDGTPRGGTQYF - TRBV28 - TRBJ2-3
TGTGCCAGCAGTCCCGACCAAGCTACGCAGTATTTT CASSPDQATQYF - TRBV27 - TRBJ2-3
TGTGCCAGCAGCCCCCGTCATGAACTCGCGAACACCGGGGAGCTGTTTTTT CASSPRHELANTGELFF - TRBV11-1 - TRBJ2-2
TGTGCCAGCAGCTTAGAAGTCCGAGGGTACGAGCAGTACTTC CASSLEVRGYEQYF - TRBV11-1 - TRBJ2-7
TGTGCCATCAGTGAGTCAAGAGATCAGCCCCAGCATTTT CAISESRDQPQHF - TRBV10-3 - TRBJ1-5
TGTGCCAGCAGTCGGGAGTCGAGCAATCAGCCCCAGCATTTT CASSRESSNQPQHF - TRBV2 - TRBJ1-5
TGTGCCAGCAGTTCGACCGGGACACAGGATACGCAGTATTTT CASSSTGTQDTQYF - TRBV11-3 - TRBJ2-3
TGTGCCAGCAGCCCAGGGGGGAGAACTGAAGCTTTCTTT CASSPGGRTEAFF TRBD1 TRBV5-6 once TRBJ1-1
TGTGCCAGCACCCAGACCGGGACAGCTACCCAAGGCTACACCTTC CASTQTGTATQGYTF TRBD1 TRBV6-5 - TRBJ1-2
TGCGCCAGCAGCGAGACGCCTGCTAGCACAGATACGCAGTATTTT CASSETPASTDTQYF - TRBV5-1 - TRBJ2-3
TGTGCCAGCAGCAAGAGGACCCCAGCAAGGGGAAACACCATATATTTT CASSKRTPARGNTIYF - TRBV5-8 - TRBJ1-3
TGTGCCAGCTCACCACAGCGGGGGGCCCCAGATACGCAGTATTTT CASSPQRGAPDTQYF TRBD2 TRBV18 once TRBJ2-3
TGTGCCAGCAGCCGGGACTCCTATAATTCACCCCTCCACTTT CASSRDSYNSPLHF - TRBV7-2 - TRBJ1-6
TGTGCCAGCAGAACCTCCTACGAGCAGTACTTC CASRTSYEQYF - TRBV6-1 - TRBJ2-7
TGTGCCAGCAGTCCCAACGACAGGGGGCTACTCTCTGGGGCCAACGTCCTGACTTTC CASSPNDRGLLSGANVLTF TRBD1 TRBV27 - TRBJ2-6
TGTGCCAGCAGCTCACTACCGACAGGGGGAGATACGCAGTATTTT CASSSLPTGGDTQYF TRBD1 TRBV5-4 - TRBJ2-3
TGTGCCAGCTCACCGGACATACAGGATGAGCAGTTCTTC CASSPDIQDEQFF - TRBV18 few TRBJ2-1
TGTGCCAGCAGCCCCCGGGGGAGGTCCGGCGGCGAGCAGTACTTC CASSPRGRSGGEQYF - TRBV7-9 - TRBJ2-7
TGTGCCAGCAGCTTGGCTAGCGAGAATGAGCAGTTCTTC CASSLASENEQFF - TRBV5-4 large TRBJ2-1
TGTGCCAGCTCACCTCTACAGGGGATGAACACTGAAGCTTTCTTT CASSPLQGMNTEAFF TRBD1 TRBV18 many TRBJ1-1
TGTGCCAGCAAGGCAGGGGGGAACACTGAAGCTTTCTTT CASKAGGNTEAFF TRBD1 TRBV28 once TRBJ1-1
TGTGCCAGCAGACCCGGACAGCAAGAGACCCAGTACTTC CASRPGQQETQYF - TRBV6-1 - TRBJ2-5
TGTGCCAGCAGCCCAACAGTGATGAACACTGAAGCTTTCTTT CASSPTVMNTEAFF - TRBV7-3 - TRBJ1-1
TGTGCTACCGGCGGGGCAAAGAACACTGAAGCTTTCTTT CATGGAKNTEAFF - TRBV25-1 once TRBJ1-1
TGTGCCAGCAGGGCCGCCTGGGGGCGCACCGGGGAGCTGTTTTTT CASRAAWGRTGELFF - TRBV7-2 - TRBJ2-2
TGTGCCAGCAGCAAATGCGGGCCCGGGAACCCTGGAAACACCATATATTTT CASSKCGPGNPGNTIYF - TRBV21-1 - TRBJ1-3
TGTGCCAGCAGCTTAGAGAGGGGTCGGGAAGCTTTCTTT CASSLERGREAFF - TRBV11-2 - TRBJ1-1
TGTGCCAGCAGTGAAAACTCCGGACCCGGGGAGCTGTTTTTT CASSENSGPGELFF - TRBV2 - TRBJ2-2
TGTGCCAGCAGCTGGGACAGGGCGAACACTGAAGCTTTCTTT CASSWDRANTEAFF TRBD1 TRBV7-2 - TRBJ1-1
TGTGCCAGCAGCGCCGGGACAAACAATGAGCAGTTCTTC CASSAGTNNEQFF - TRBV7-6 - TRBJ2-1
TGCGCCAGCAGCCGACTAGCGGGGTTATCCCCCGACACAGATACGCAGTATTTT CASSRLAGLSPDTDTQYF TRBD2 TRBV4-1 - TRBJ2-3
TGTGCCATCAGTGAGTACGAAGGACGGACAACCTTAGCAACTAATGAAAAACTGTTTTTT CAISEYEGRTTLATNEKLFF - TRBV10-3 - TRBJ1-4
TGTGCCACCCAAAGGGGGACCCTTGGGAACACTGAAGCTTTCTTT CATQRGTLGNTEAFF - TRBV6-1 - TRBJ1-1
TGTGCCAGCAGACAACAGGGATACTCTGGAAACACCATATATTTT CASRQQGYSGNTIYF - TRBV6-1 once TRBJ1-3
TGTGCCAGCAGCTTGCGCGGCCTTAACTATGGCTACACCTTC CASSLRGLNYGYTF - TRBV5-4 - TRBJ1-2
TGTGCCAGCAGACTAACGACAGGTGGCTTCAATCAGCCCCAGCATTTT CASRLTTGGFNQPQHF - TRBV28 - TRBJ1-5
TGTGCCAGCAGCTTACGGGGAATAGATCAAGAGACCCAGTACTTC CASSLRGIDQETQYF - TRBV7-2 - TRBJ2-5
TGCGCCAGCAGCCAAAACCGGGACATCCAAGAGACCCAGTACTTC CASSQNRDIQETQYF - TRBV4-1 - TRBJ2-5
TGTGCCAGCAGCGTCTCCCAGGGACAAAGCCAAGAGACCCAGTACTTC CASSVSQGQSQETQYF - TRBV9 - TRBJ2-5
TGCAGTGCTAGAGACAGGGTTGGCTACACCTTC CSARDRVGYTF - TRBV20-1 - TRBJ1-2
TGTGCCAGCAGCTTAGCGGGCAGGGGGCGGAGTGAAAAACTGTTTTTT CASSLAGRGRSEKLFF TRBD1 TRBV7-2 - TRBJ1-4
TGTGCCAGCAGCCCTGTTGAAGGGGATACGCAGTATTTT CASSPVEGDTQYF - TRBV7-3 - TRBJ2-3
TGTGCCAGCAATTCCTTGGGACAGGGGAGCAATCAGCCCCAGCATTTT CASNSLGQGSNQPQHF TRBD1 TRBV6-6 - TRBJ1-5
TGTGCCAGCAGCCCTGGGATCCGGGGGTCAGATACGCAGTATTTT CASSPGIRGSDTQYF - TRBV7-2 - TRBJ2-3